Reported below is one TCR beta chain. Its antigen is as yet unknown. This table comes from immunoSEQ multiplex PCR, and its TCRdb copy is limited to in-frame clones, with some not included. Here the sample spans roughly 82,000 clones, roughly 81% being singletons. The entry originates in a study of T cell responses to AZD1222 COVID-19 vaccine. The CDR3 extends over 18 amino acids. Germline V gives CDR1 SGHVS, CDR2 FQNEAQ. J lost 2 bases, V lost 0 bases, and 10 bases had no gene match. Overall study results and limits: Nearly half of the spike-specific TCRs reportedly recognize variant regions that carry no mutations.

The sample consisted of peripheral blood, taken on day 0 of AZD1222 vaccination. This clonotype originated in an adult in good health. The chain recombines TRBV7-8 with TRBJ1-3, with 7 positions matching TRBD1. In nucleotides, the CDR3 is TGTGCCAGCAGCTTAGCGAGGAGAGGACAGGCGGCTGGAAACACCATATATTTT. This encodes CASSLARRGQAAGNTIYF.